This T cell receptor (beta chain) is drawn from a study of PD-L1 blockade in urothelial cancer. Looking at the study overall: Atezolizumab 1,200 mg was given intravenously every 3 weeks, starting 2014. There were a median of roughly 140,000 T cells in blood samples.

This clone was seen once. TCRdb's table, derived via immunoSEQ multiplex PCR, lists solely in-frame clones and lacks some. There are roughly 48,000 clones in the sample; roughly 84% occur only once, and 5.5% to 7% lies in the top ten. The germline CDR1 and CDR2 sequences are MRHNA and SNTAGT. The CDR3 is made up of 14 amino acids. Trimming took 3 bases from V and 2 from J, leaving 9 bases between them. The TCR sequence derives from a man aged 40-49 years with urothelial cancer. The chain employs TRBV6-4 and TRBJ2-3; possible D gene TRBD2, 7 bases. The specimen was PBMCs, collected around atezolizumab (anti-PD-L1) treatment. CDR3 in amino acids: CASSEGGATDTQYF. The CDR3 nucleotides read TGTGCCAGCAGTGAGGGGGGGGCCACAGATACGCAGTATTTT.